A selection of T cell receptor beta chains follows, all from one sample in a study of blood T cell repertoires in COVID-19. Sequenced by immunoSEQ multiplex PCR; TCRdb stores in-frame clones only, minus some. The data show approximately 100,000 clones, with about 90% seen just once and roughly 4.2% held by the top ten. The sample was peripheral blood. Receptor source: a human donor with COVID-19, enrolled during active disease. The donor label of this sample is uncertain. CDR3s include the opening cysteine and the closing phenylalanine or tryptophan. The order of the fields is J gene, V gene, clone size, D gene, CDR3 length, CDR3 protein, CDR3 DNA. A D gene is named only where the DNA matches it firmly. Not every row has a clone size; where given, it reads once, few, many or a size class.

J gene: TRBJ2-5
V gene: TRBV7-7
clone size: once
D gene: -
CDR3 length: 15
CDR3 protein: CASSLLPGGLETQYF
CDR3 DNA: TGTGCTAGCAGCTTACTTCCAGGGGGGTTAGAGACCCAGTACTTC

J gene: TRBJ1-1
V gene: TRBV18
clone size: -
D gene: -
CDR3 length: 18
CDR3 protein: CASSPQDKIEQSVTEAFF
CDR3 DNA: TGTGCCAGCTCACCCCAGGACAAGATAGAGCAGAGTGTAACTGAAGCTTTCTTT

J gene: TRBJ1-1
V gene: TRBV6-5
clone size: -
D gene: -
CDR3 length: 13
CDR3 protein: CASSLRGSTEAFF
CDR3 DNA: TGTGCCAGCAGTCTCAGAGGGAGCACTGAAGCTTTCTTT

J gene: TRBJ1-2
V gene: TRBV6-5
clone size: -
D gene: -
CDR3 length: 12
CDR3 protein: CASSSPGDGYTF
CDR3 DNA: TGTGCCAGCAGCTCCCCAGGGGATGGCTACACCTTC

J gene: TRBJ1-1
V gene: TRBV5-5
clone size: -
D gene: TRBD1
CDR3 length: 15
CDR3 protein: CASSLFWTGNTEAFF
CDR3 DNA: TGTGCCAGCAGCTTGTTTTGGACAGGGAACACTGAAGCTTTCTTT

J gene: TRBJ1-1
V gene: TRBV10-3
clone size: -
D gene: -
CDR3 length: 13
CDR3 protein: CAISGASGAEAFF
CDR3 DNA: TGTGCCATCAGTGGCGCCTCGGGGGCTGAAGCTTTCTTT

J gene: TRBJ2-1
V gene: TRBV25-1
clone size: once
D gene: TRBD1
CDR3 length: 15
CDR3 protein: CASSLTGTGYNEQFF
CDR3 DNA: TGTGCCAGCAGTTTAACCGGGACAGGGTACAATGAGCAGTTCTTC

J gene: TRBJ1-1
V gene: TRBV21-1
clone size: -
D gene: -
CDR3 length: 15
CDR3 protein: CASSKGGRVETEAFF
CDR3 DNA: TGTGCCAGCAGCAAAGGTGGCAGGGTGGAAACTGAAGCTTTCTTT

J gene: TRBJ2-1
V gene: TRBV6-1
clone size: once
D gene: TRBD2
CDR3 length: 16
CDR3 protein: CASSVRLAGLGDEQFF
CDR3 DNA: TGTGCCAGCAGTGTCAGACTAGCGGGGTTGGGAGATGAGCAGTTCTTC

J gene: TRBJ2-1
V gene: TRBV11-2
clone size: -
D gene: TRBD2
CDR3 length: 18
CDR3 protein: CASSFLGEAGAGINEQFF
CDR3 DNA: TGTGCCAGCAGCTTCTTGGGGGAAGCGGGAGCGGGGATAAATGAGCAGTTCTTC

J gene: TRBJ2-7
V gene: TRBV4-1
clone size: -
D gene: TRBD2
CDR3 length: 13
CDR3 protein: CASSQGTNYEQYF
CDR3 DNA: TGCGCCAGCAGCCAGGGGACTAACTACGAGCAGTACTTC

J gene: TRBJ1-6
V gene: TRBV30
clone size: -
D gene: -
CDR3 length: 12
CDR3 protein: CAWRSSASPLHF
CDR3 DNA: TGTGCCTGGAGGTCCAGCGCTTCACCCCTCCACTTT

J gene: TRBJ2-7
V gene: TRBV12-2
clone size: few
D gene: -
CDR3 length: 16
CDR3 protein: CASRLAQEGGNYEQYF
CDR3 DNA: TGTGCAAGTCGCTTAGCGCAGGAGGGAGGGAATTACGAGCAGTACTTC

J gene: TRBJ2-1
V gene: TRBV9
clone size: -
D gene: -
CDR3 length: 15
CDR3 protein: CASSVVGGENNEQFF
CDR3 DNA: TGTGCCAGCAGCGTAGTTGGAGGGGAGAACAATGAGCAGTTCTTC

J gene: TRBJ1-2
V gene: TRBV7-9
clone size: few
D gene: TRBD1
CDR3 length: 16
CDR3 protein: CASSSHGTARLYGYTF
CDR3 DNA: TGTGCCAGCAGCTCTCATGGGACAGCGCGGCTCTATGGCTACACCTTC

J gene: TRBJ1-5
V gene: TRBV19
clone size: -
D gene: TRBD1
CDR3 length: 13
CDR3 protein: CASTTTGTQPQHF
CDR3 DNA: TGTGCCAGTACCACGACAGGGACTCAGCCCCAGCATTTT

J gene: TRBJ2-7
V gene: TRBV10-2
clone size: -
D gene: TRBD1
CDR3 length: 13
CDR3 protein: CASAGTDNYEQYF
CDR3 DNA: TGCGCCAGCGCCGGGACAGACAATTACGAGCAGTACTTC

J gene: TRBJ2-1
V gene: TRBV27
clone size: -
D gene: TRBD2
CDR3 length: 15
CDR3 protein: CASSDLAGAYNEQFF
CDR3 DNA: TGTGCCAGCAGTGACCTAGCGGGGGCGTACAATGAGCAGTTCTTC

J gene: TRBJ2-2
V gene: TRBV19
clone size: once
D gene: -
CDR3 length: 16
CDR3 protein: CASTKRGNVNTGELFF
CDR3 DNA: TGTGCCAGTACCAAACGGGGGAACGTCAACACCGGGGAGCTGTTTTTT

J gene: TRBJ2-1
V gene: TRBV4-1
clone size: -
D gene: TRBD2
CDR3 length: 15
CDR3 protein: CASSQPDGGRNEQFF
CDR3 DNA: TGCGCCAGCAGCCAACCCGACGGGGGGAGGAATGAGCAGTTCTTC

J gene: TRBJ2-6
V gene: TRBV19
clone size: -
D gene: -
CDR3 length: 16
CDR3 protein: CASSIDRGSGANVLTF
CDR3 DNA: TGTGCCAGTAGTATAGACAGGGGCTCTGGGGCCAACGTCCTGACTTTC

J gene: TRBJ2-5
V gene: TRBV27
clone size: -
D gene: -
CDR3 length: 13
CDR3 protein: CASSLLGGETQYF
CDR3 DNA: TGTGCCAGCAGTTTATTGGGAGGTGAGACCCAGTACTTC

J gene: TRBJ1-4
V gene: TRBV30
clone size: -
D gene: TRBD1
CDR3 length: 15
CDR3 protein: CAWNTGQGHNEKLFF
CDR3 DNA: TGTGCCTGGAACACAGGACAGGGCCATAATGAAAAACTGTTTTTT

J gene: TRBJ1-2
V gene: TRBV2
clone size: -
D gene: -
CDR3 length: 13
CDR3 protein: CASRVNRDYGYTF
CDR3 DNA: TGTGCCAGCAGGGTAAACAGAGACTATGGCTACACCTTC

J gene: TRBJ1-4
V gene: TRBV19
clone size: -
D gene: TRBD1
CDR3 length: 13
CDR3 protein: CASSPRGTLGMFF
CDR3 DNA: TGTGCCAGTAGTCCCAGGGGGACCCTGGGGATGTTTTTT

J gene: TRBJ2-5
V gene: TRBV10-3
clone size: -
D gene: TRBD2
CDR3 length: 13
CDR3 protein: CAASSGGGETQYF
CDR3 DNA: TGTGCCGCCTCGAGTGGGGGGGGAGAGACCCAGTACTTC